Only a few counts were recorded for the clone carrying this TCR beta chain. Germline V lookup: CDR1 MNHEY, CDR2 SMNVEV (reference sequence). This CDR3 comprises 13 residues. Germline trimming cut 5 bases from V and 5 bases from J; bases unmatched to any gene: 1. The sample comes from a study of early T cells in non-severe SARS-CoV-2 infection. Each CDR3 protein gets one entry after TCRdb re-called the 5' RACE reads with MiXCR. This repertoire shows around 83,000 distinct CDR3 sequences, 8% to 13% found once; its top ten account for approximately 8%. The rearrangement links TRBV27 to TRBJ2-7, with 12 nucleotides matching TRBD2. This receptor was identified in an adult who was a healthcare worker with PCR-confirmed SARS-CoV-2 infection or an uninfected control (not recorded which). Sequences were derived from whole blood, sampled at baseline. The CDR3 sequence: CASSPSGRDEQYF. In nucleotides, the CDR3 is TGTGCCAGCAGTCCTAGCGGGAGGGACGAGCAGTACTTC.